These 30 T cell receptor beta chains were all obtained from the same sample, sequenced in a study of T cells after somatic rescue of genetic block. Repertoires were generated with immunoSEQ multiplex PCR, while TCRdb's copy carries only in-frame clones and drops some. Here the sample spans roughly 15,000 clones, around three quarters being singletons. Sequenced sample: peripheral blood mononuclear cells (PBMCs). Every receptor here comes from a boy between 5 and 17 years old.

In this sample, this clone is medium-sized. Other DNA sequences in the sample encode the same CDR3. V gene TRBV4-1 combines with J gene TRBJ2-3, with D possibly being TRBD1 (6 bases). Trimming left V 1 base short and J 7 bases short, with 21 bases between. The CDR3 is 17 amino acids. In germline, CDR1 is MGHRA, CDR2 YSYEKL. The DNA of the CDR3 is TGCGCCAGCAGCCAAGGTTCAGGGGTGGGGCTTTCGTATACGCAGTATTTT. Translating gives CASSQGSGVGLSYTQYF.

The rearrangement uses TRBV19 and TRBJ2-2; 8 positions agree with TRBD1. This CDR3 has 12 amino acids. J gave up 7 bases and V 7 bases, and 2 bases lay outside the gene matches. CDR1 and CDR2 from the germline V gene are LNHDA and SQIVND (reference sequence). The chain's CDR3 is CASMDRVGELFF. The CDR3 nucleotides are TGTGCCAGTATGGACAGGGTCGGGGAGCTGTTTTTT.

This chain connects TRBV18 to TRBJ2-7, with D uncertain. The V end lost 4 bases, the J end lost 6 bases, and 7 bases lay between the germline ends. Germline CDR1 and CDR2: KGHSH and LQKENI. CDR3 length equals 11 residues. CDR3 protein: CASSLRTEQYF. The CDR3 nucleotides are TGTGCCAGCTCACTCCGAACCGAGCAGTACTTC.

The J gene is TRBJ1-6, the V gene TRBV28; D unclear. Trimming took off 6 bases at V and 10 bases at J, with 10 bases between the two ends. The CDR3 covers 12 residues. Per the germline V gene, CDR1 is MDHEN and CDR2 is SYDVKM. The CDR3, as DNA: TGTGCCAGCAGCCCATGGGGATCACCCCTCCACTTT. It codes for CASSPWGSPLHF.

V usage is TRBV7-2 and J usage is TRBJ2-4; TRBD1 or TRBD2 may be the D gene (5 bases each). V was clipped by 2 bases and J by 6 bases, with 17 bases between them. Germline V gene sequence: CDR1 SGHTA, CDR2 FQGNSA. The CDR3 has 16 amino acids. The CDR3 here is CASSLKRGVEGNIQYF. CDR3 sequence (DNA): TGTGCCAGCAGCTTAAAGCGAGGGGTCGAGGGAAACATTCAGTACTTC.

This chain joins TRBV10-1 and TRBJ2-3; D is unresolved. Germline lookup yields CDR1 WNHNN and CDR2 SYGVQD (reference sequence). The length of the CDR3 is 14 residues. The CDR3 sequence: CVDEGRNSTDTQYF. Here the CDR3 DNA reads TGCGTCGACGAAGGCAGAAATAGCACAGATACGCAGTATTTT.

CDR3 nucleotide sequence: TGTGCCAGTACTAGGGACAGTTCCGGCTATGGCTACACCTTC. Translating it yields CASTRDSSGYGYTF. The V call is TRBV19, the J call TRBJ1-2, with 7 nucleotides matching TRBD1. CDR1 LNHDA and CDR2 SQIVND come from the germline V gene (reference sequence). The CDR3 totals 14 residues. V lost 7 bases, J lost 4 bases, and 9 bases stayed unmatched. Variable domain in full (rest from reference TRBV19 and TRBJ1-2): DGGITQSPKYLFRKEGQNVTLSCEQNLNHDAMYWYRQDPGQGLRLIYYSQIVNDFQKGDIAEGYSVSREKKESFPLTVTSAQKNPTAFYLCASTRDSSGYGYTFGSGTRLTVV.

The chain employs TRBV4-2 and TRBJ2-1, with D unclear. V was pared by 0 bases and J by 6 bases, with 12 bases between. This CDR3 is 15 amino acids long. Germline CDR1 reads LGHNA; CDR2 reads YNFKEQ. The CDR3 sequence: CASSQDVLVRNEQFF. CDR3 DNA sequence: TGTGCCAGCAGCCAAGATGTGCTAGTTCGCAATGAGCAGTTCTTC.

This clone was counted between two and nine times. The chain carries TRBV6-5 and TRBJ1-4; D may be TRBD1 (5 bases). Trimming took off 6 bases at V and 7 bases at J, with 12 bases between the two ends. The CDR3 is made up of 13 amino acids. CDR1 and CDR2 (germline): MNHEY, SVGAGI. The chain's CDR3 is CASRPRDFEKLFF. For the CDR3, the DNA is TGTGCCAGCAGACCTCGGGACTTTGAAAAACTGTTTTTT.

This chain joins TRBV6-5 and TRBJ2-7; 12 bases fit TRBD2. Looked up from germline, CDR1 is MNHEY and CDR2 is SVGAGI. V shed 7 bases, J shed 5 bases, and the junction held 6 bases outside the gene matches. This CDR3 is 14 amino acids long. This CDR3 is CASTRLAGAHEQYF. In nucleotides, the CDR3 is TGTGCCAGCACCCGACTAGCGGGAGCCCACGAGCAGTACTTC.

The gene calls are TRBV5-1 and TRBJ2-6, with TRBD1 as a possible D gene (6 bases). The ends were cut back, 1 base at V and 4 bases at J, with 12 bases in the middle. Per the germline V gene, CDR1 is SGHRS and CDR2 is YFSETQ. This CDR3 is 16 amino acids long. The DNA for the CDR3 is TGCGCCAGCAGCTTGAGACAGGTGGACGGGGCCAACGTCCTGACTTTC. Protein sequence: CASSLRQVDGANVLTF.

This clone was observed once. The V gene is TRBV11-1, the J gene TRBJ2-7; D gene ambiguous. The germline V gene has CDR1 SGHAT and CDR2 FQDESV (reference sequence). The CDR3 is 11 amino acids. Trimming took 3 bases from V and 6 from J, leaving 6 bases between them. This CDR3 is CASSFHSEQYF. The DNA of the CDR3 is TGTGCCAGCAGCTTTCACAGCGAGCAGTACTTC.

The CDR3, as DNA: TGTGCCAGCAGCGTAGGTTACGGGGGGGCTCAAGAGACCCAGTACTTC. It is translated as CASSVGYGGAQETQYF. The chain combines TRBV9 with TRBJ2-5, with 8 bases matching TRBD2. The CDR3 has 16 amino acids. From germline, CDR1 is SGDLS and CDR2 YYNGEE. J gave up 2 bases and V 0 bases, and 6 bases lay outside the gene matches. Complete variable domain (other parts from reference TRBV9 and TRBJ2-5): DSGVTQTPKHLITATGQRVTLRCSPRSGDLSVYWYQQSLDQGLQFLIQYYNGEERAKGNILERFSAQQFPDLHSELNLSSLELGDSALYFCASSVGYGGAQETQYFGPGTRLLVL.

This chain connects TRBV18 to TRBJ2-2, with D hard to call. The CDR3 length is 16 residues. Germline V gives CDR1 KGHSH, CDR2 LQKENI. The V and J ends lost 4 bases and 0 bases respectively, with 12 bases between them. CDR3 in DNA: TGTGCCAGCTCACTCATGGACGGGTCGAACACCGGGGAGCTGTTTTTT. This encodes CASSLMDGSNTGELFF.

The chain employs TRBV27 and TRBJ1-5; TRBD1 is a possible D gene (6 bases). The CDR3 contains 14 residues. In germline, CDR1 is MNHEY, CDR2 SMNVEV (reference sequence). The V end lost 1 base, the J end lost 5 bases, and 9 bases lay between the germline ends. The CDR3 bases are TGTGCCAGCAGTTTATGGGGGGGCGATCAGCCCCAGCATTTT. Translation: CASSLWGGDQPQHF.

The CDR3 region has the DNA TGTGCCAGCAGTAGACAGGGGGTTTCCACCGGGGAGCTGTTTTTT. Translated: CASSRQGVSTGELFF. The rearrangement links TRBV11-2 to TRBJ2-2, with 9 positions matching TRBD1. Germline V gene sequence: CDR1 SGHAT, CDR2 FQNNGV. The CDR3 length is 15 residues. V was pared by 6 bases and J by 4 bases, with 6 bases of the junction left unmatched.

The V call is TRBV6-5, the J call TRBJ1-2; 7 bases match TRBD1. This CDR3 is 13 amino acids long. Germline lookup yields CDR1 MNHEY and CDR2 SVGAGI. Germline trimming cut 4 bases from V and 4 bases from J; bases unmatched to any gene: 3. CDR3 DNA sequence: TGTGCCAGCAGTTGGACAGGTCCCTATGGCTACACCTTC. This translates into CASSWTGPYGYTF.

In this sample, this clone is medium-sized. The V and J genes are TRBV5-1 and TRBJ2-7, with 16 bases aligning to TRBD2. The junction had 12 bases not matched to a gene; V was cut back by 3 bases and J by 3 bases. The germline V gene has CDR1 SGHRS and CDR2 YFSETQ. The CDR3 is 19 residues long. CDR3 in DNA: TGCGCCAGCAGCTCGGGACTAGCGGGAGGGCCGGGTACTTACTACGAGCAGTACTTC. This codes for CASSSGLAGGPGTYYEQYF. The variable domain in full, completed from reference TRBV5-1 and TRBJ2-7, reads KAGVTQTPRYLIKTRGQQVTLSCSPISGHRSVSWYQQTPGQGLQFLFEYFSETQRNKGNFPGRFSGRQFSNSRSEMNVSTLELGDSALYLCASSSGLAGGPGTYYEQYFGPGTRLTVT.

V and J are TRBV6-5 and TRBJ1-3; tentatively, D is TRBD1 (5 bases). Looked up from germline, CDR1 is MNHEY and CDR2 is SVGAGI. This CDR3 has 15 residues. With 0 bases removed from V and 0 bases from J, the gap between germline ends came to 6 bases. The CDR3 region has the DNA TGTGCCAGCAGTTACTCGCAGGGCTCTGGAAACACCATATATTTT. Translating it yields CASSYSQGSGNTIYF.

Only one count was recorded for this clone. The chain couples TRBV28 to TRBJ2-1, with 7 bases identical to TRBD2. The germline CDR1 and CDR2 sequences are MDHEN and SYDVKM. Germline trimming cut 3 bases from V and 3 bases from J; bases unmatched to any gene: 5. This CDR3 is 15 amino acids long. The CDR3 DNA is TGTGCCAGCAGTTTCCGGGCTAGCGGCTACAATGAGCAGTTCTTC. Protein: CASSFRASGYNEQFF. The full variable domain, rest sourced from reference TRBV28 and TRBJ2-1, is DVKVTQSSRYLVKRTGEKVFLECVQDMDHENMFWYRQDPGLGLRLIYFSYDVKMKEKGDIPEGYSVSREKKERFSLILESASTNQTSMYLCASSFRASGYNEQFFGPGTRLTVL.

The chain couples TRBV9 to TRBJ2-1, with 8 bases lining up with TRBD2. Germline CDR1 and CDR2: SGDLS and YYNGEE. V gave up 2 bases and J gave up 2 bases; unmatched junction bases: 6. This CDR3 region has 16 residues. This chain's CDR3 is CASSVRAGVTYNEQFF. In DNA, the CDR3 is TGTGCCAGCAGCGTCCGAGCGGGAGTCACCTACAATGAGCAGTTCTTC.

The V gene is TRBV11-2, the J gene TRBJ2-1, with D hard to call. The germline V gene encodes CDR1 SGHAT and CDR2 FQNNGV. This CDR3 is 15 amino acids long. V was clipped by 1 base and J by 2 bases, with 9 bases between them. CDR3 in amino acids: CASSLGRVTYNEQFF. CDR3 DNA sequence: TGTGCCAGCAGCTTAGGAAGGGTAACCTACAATGAGCAGTTCTTC.

By sample fraction, this clone is medium-sized (0.01 to 0.1%). The V call is TRBV14, the J call TRBJ1-5; no clear D gene. V was clipped by 0 bases and J by 3 bases, with 6 bases between them. This CDR3 has 14 amino acids. Germline V gene lookup returns CDR1 SGHDN and CDR2 FVKESK. DNA for the CDR3: TGTGCCAGCAGCCAAGAGGGGAACAATCAGCCCCAGCATTTT. Protein product: CASSQEGNNQPQHF.

V is TRBV4-2 and J is TRBJ2-5; D gene uncertain. The CDR3 covers 13 residues. Trimming removed 0 bases from V and 5 bases from J, with 7 bases in between. The germline V gene has CDR1 LGHNA and CDR2 YNFKEQ. This chain's CDR3 is CASSQEGYETQYF. The CDR3 DNA sequence: TGTGCCAGCAGCCAAGAGGGGTACGAGACCCAGTACTTC.

This clone has just a few counts. The chain employs TRBV5-1 and TRBJ2-7; possible D gene TRBD2, 6 bases. Per germline, CDR1 SGHRS and CDR2 YFSETQ. The length of the CDR3 is 15 residues. Trimming shortened V by 0 bases and J by 6 bases, and 16 bases separated the two germline ends. For the CDR3, the DNA is TGCGCCAGCAGCTTGGATACGGGAGAATCGATCGAGCAGTACTTC. It codes for CASSLDTGESIEQYF.

The chain links TRBV10-3 to TRBJ2-2; D is tentatively TRBD1 or TRBD2 (10 bases each). The CDR3 sequence is 19 residues long. Trimming stripped 6 bases from V and 0 bases from J, with 23 bases between. CDR1 is ENHRY and CDR2 is SYGVKD in the germline V gene. In DNA, the CDR3 is TGTGCCATCAGCCGGGACAGGGGAGCGGGGGGGTCGAACACCGGGGAGCTGTTTTTT. This gives the protein CAISRDRGAGGSNTGELFF.

CDR3 residues: CASRGLAGADTQYF. The CDR3 DNA reads TGTGCCAGCAGGGGACTAGCGGGGGCAGATACGCAGTATTTT. This chain uses TRBV5-6 with TRBJ2-3, with TRBD2 identical over 14 bases. This CDR3 comprises 14 residues. Germline V gene data show CDR1 as SGHDT and CDR2 as YYEEEE. Trimming cost V 5 bases and J 4 bases; bases outside gene matches: 0.

In this sample, this clone turned up a few times. The chain uses TRBV18 and TRBJ2-1, with TRBD2 identical over 9 bases. Germline V gene lookup returns CDR1 KGHSH and CDR2 LQKENI. The V gene end was trimmed by 5 bases and the J gene end by 8 bases; junction bases not matched to a gene: 7. The CDR3 length is 14 residues. In DNA form, the CDR3 reads TGTGCCAGCTCAAGGGCTAGCGGGGTCGATGAGCAGTTCTTC. It yields the protein CASSRASGVDEQFF. Looking up the rest from reference TRBV18 and TRBJ2-1 gives the full variable domain: NAGVMQNPRHLVRRRGQEARLRCSPMKGHSHVYWYRQLPEEGLKFMVYLQKENIIDESGMPKERFSAEFPKEGPSILRIQQVVRGDSAAYFCASSRASGVDEQFFGPGTRLTVL.

Sample share makes this clone medium-sized (0.01 to 0.1%). The rearrangement links TRBV7-2 to TRBJ2-7, with D uncertain. V dropped 4 bases and J dropped 2 bases, with 9 bases sitting between them. The CDR3 extends over 13 amino acids. Germline loops: CDR1 SGHTA, CDR2 FQGNSA. CDR3 in DNA: TGTGCCAGCAGCTCGTGGACCCCCTACGAGCAGTACTTC. Protein: CASSSWTPYEQYF.

The chain carries TRBV11-2 and TRBJ2-3; 10 nucleotides line up with TRBD1. The CDR3 length is 16 residues. Germline V lookup: CDR1 SGHAT, CDR2 FQNNGV. V gave up 3 bases and J gave up 1 base; unmatched junction bases: 4. DNA of the CDR3: TGTGCCAGCAGCTTCCTGGGACAGGGGCGCACAGATACGCAGTATTTT. Amino acids: CASSFLGQGRTDTQYF.